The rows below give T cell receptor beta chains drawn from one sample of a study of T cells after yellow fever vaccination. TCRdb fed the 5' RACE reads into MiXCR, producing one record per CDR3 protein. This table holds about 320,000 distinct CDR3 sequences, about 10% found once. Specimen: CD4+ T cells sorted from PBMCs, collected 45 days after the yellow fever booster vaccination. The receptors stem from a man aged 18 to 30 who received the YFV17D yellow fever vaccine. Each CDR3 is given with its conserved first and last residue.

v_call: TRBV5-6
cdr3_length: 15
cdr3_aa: CASRRAGGPEKTQYF

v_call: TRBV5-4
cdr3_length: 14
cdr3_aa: CASSSFGHNYGYTF

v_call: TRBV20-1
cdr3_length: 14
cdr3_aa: CSARGRGFYNEQFF

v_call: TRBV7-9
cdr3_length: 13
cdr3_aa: CASSYEGYNEQFF

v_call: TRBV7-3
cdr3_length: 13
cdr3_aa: CASSTRGASPLHF

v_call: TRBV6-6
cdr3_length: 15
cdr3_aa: CASSYGTSGGNEQFF

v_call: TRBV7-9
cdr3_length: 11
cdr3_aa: CASTRDRGLFF

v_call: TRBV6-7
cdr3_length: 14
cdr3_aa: CASSCRDSNQPQHF

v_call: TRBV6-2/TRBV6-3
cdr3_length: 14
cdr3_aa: CASINSRGQETQYF

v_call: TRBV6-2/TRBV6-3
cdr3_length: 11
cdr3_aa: CAVAQGTSPFF

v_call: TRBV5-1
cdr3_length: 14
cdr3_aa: CASNLGGGPYGYTF

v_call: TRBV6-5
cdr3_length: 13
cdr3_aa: CASCAQGSGELFF

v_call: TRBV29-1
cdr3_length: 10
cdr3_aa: CSVEGQGAFF

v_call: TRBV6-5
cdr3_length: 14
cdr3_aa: CASSYSRVYNEQFF

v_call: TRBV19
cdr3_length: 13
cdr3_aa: CASKGPGTDTQYF

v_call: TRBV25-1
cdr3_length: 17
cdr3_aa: CASSEPTRGAGANVLTF

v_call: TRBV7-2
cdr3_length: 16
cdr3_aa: CASTAVTGGPADTQYF

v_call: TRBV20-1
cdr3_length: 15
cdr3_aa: CSAPGPTGNTGELFF

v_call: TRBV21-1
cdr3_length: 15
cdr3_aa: CASSKGRGGPQPQHF

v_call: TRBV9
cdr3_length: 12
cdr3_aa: CASSVPFGEQFF

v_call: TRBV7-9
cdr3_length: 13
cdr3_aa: CASSYTSDYEQYF

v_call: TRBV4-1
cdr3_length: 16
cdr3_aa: CASSQSSGKSGDTQYF

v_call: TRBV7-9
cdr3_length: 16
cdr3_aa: CASSSFGTGARETQYF

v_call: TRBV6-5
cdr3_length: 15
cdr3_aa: CASSYLRGVNTEAFF

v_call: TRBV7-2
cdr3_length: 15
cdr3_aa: CASSTGSGGYQPQHF

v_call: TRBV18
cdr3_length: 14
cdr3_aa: CASSQTEVMETQYF

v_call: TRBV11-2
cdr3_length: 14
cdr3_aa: CASSLNAVNQPQHF

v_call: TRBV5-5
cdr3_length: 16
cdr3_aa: CASSPRRTSYGETQYF

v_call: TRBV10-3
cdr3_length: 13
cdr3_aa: CAISDPPDYGYTF

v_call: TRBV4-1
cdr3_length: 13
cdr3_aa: CASSQGLLGEQFF

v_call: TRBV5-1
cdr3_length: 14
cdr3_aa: CASSLAQGTDTQYF

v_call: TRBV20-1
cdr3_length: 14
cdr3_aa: CSARGQGGNSPLHF

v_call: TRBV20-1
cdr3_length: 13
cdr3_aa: CSASDLVQETQYF

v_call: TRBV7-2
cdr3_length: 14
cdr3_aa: CASSPGLARNEQYF

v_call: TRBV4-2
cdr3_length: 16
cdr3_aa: CASSQRRGTVTDTQYF

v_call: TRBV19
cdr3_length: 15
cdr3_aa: CASSILIAHYQPQHF

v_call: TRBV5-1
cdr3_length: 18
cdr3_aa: CASSLGLAGSDSTDTQYF

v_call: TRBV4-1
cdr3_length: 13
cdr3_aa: CASSQAWNQPQHF

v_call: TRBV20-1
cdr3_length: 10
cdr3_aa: CSGARGRQYF

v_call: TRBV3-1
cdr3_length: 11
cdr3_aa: CASSQRTEAFF

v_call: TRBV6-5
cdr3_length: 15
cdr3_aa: CASSEGGTGGIEAFF

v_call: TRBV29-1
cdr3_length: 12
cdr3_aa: CSAQGDAGPQHF

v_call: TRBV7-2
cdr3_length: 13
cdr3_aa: CASTPAGANVLTF

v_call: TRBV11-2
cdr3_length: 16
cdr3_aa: CASSWDRVSGANVLTF

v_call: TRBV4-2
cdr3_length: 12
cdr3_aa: CASSPRGAEAFF